One sample yielded the 32 T cell receptor beta chains listed below, sequenced in a study of OX40 agonist ivuxolimab in advanced cancers. Data came from immunoSEQ multiplex PCR; TCRdb stores just in-frame clones and leaves some out. The table includes approximately 40,000 clones, around 82% detected once. Material: CD4+ or CD8+ T cells sorted from blood, obtained in a trial of the OX40 agonist ivuxolimab. All receptors derive from an adult with an advanced solid tumor such as melanoma, head and neck, liver or kidney cancer.

The chain couples TRBV19 to TRBJ2-7; TRBD1 matches 10 bases. The CDR3 consists of 15 residues. Trimming removed 4 bases from V and 0 bases from J; junction bases left unmatched: 3. Germline V lookup: CDR1 LNHDA, CDR2 SQIVND (reference sequence). The CDR3 protein is CASSKDRGSSYEQYF. The CDR3 DNA follows: TGTGCCAGTAGTAAGGACAGGGGGAGCTCCTACGAGCAGTACTTC.

This clone came up a few times. V gene TRBV4-3 combines with J gene TRBJ2-1; TRBD1 aligns across 7 bases. V shed 0 bases and J 1 base; nucleotides not matched to a gene: 3. The CDR3 consists of 16 residues. The germline CDR1 and CDR2 sequences are LGHNA and YSLEER. DNA of the CDR3: TGCGCCAGCAGCCAAGATGGGACAGTTTCCTACAATGAGCAGTTCTTC. Amino acid sequence: CASSQDGTVSYNEQFF.

The V gene is TRBV11-3, the J gene TRBJ1-1; 7 nucleotides align to TRBD1. Germline CDR1 reads SGHNT; CDR2 reads YENEEA. This CDR3 is 14 amino acids long. V shed 5 bases and J 1 base; nucleotides not matched to a gene: 4. CDR3 amino acids: CASSTGTANTEAFF. In DNA form, the CDR3 reads TGTGCCAGCAGCACCGGGACAGCGAACACTGAAGCTTTCTTT.

This clone was seen only once. The gene calls are TRBV10-3 and TRBJ2-3; D is uncertain. Germline V lookup: CDR1 ENHRY, CDR2 SYGVKD. CDR3 size: 14 residues. V lost 4 bases and J lost 1, with 9 bases in between. CDR3 amino acids: CAISVNLGTDTQYF. CDR3 in DNA: TGTGCCATCAGTGTAAATTTGGGCACAGATACGCAGTATTTT.

This chain uses TRBV15 with TRBJ2-7; 7 bases fit TRBD1. Germline V gene data show CDR1 as LNHNV and CDR2 as YYDKDF (reference sequence). The CDR3 sequence is 15 residues long. Trimming cost V 3 bases and J 2 bases; bases outside gene matches: 7. This CDR3 is CATSRDFDRAYEQYF. The DNA for the CDR3 is TGTGCCACCAGCAGGGATTTTGACAGGGCCTACGAGCAGTACTTC.

The chain carries TRBV7-2 and TRBJ2-3; D might be TRBD2 (5 bases). V shed 6 bases and J shed 0 bases, with 13 bases lying between them. Germline V gives CDR1 SGHTA, CDR2 FQGNSA. This CDR3 region has 15 residues. CDR3 loop: CASRDPRTSTDTQYF. CDR3 nucleotide sequence: TGTGCCAGCAGAGACCCTCGGACTAGCACAGATACGCAGTATTTT.

This clone ranks as medium-sized. The gene calls are TRBV5-1 and TRBJ1-1, with D possibly matching TRBD1 (5 bases). V gave up 0 bases and J gave up 7 bases, with 19 bases separating them. This CDR3 comprises 16 residues. The germline V gene encodes CDR1 SGHRS and CDR2 YFSETQ. Here the CDR3 reads CASSLGGIETADEAFF. CDR3 DNA sequence: TGCGCCAGCAGCTTGGGGGGGATAGAGACGGCAGATGAAGCTTTCTTT. Supplemented by reference TRBV5-1 and TRBJ1-1, the full variable domain reads KAGVTQTPRYLIKTRGQQVTLSCSPISGHRSVSWYQQTPGQGLQFLFEYFSETQRNKGNFPGRFSGRQFSNSRSEMNVSTLELGDSALYLCASSLGGIETADEAFFGQGTRLTVV.

The chain carries TRBV7-9 and TRBJ2-3, with TRBD2 identical over 11 bases. The junction had 6 bases not matched to a gene; V was cut back by 6 bases and J by 4 bases. Germline V gene data show CDR1 as SEHNR and CDR2 as FQNEAQ (reference sequence). This CDR3 is 15 amino acids long. For the CDR3, the DNA is TGTGCCAGCAGTACTAGCGGGAGACGGGCAGATACGCAGTATTTT. It encodes CASSTSGRRADTQYF.

The chain couples TRBV5-1 to TRBJ2-7; 7 bases are a match to TRBD1. The CDR3 has 15 residues. Trimming removed 0 bases from V and 0 bases from J; junction bases left unmatched: 3. Germline values: CDR1 SGHRS, CDR2 YFSETQ. CDR3 coding DNA: TGCGCCAGCAGCTTGGCAGGGGGATCCTCCTACGAGCAGTACTTC. This codes for CASSLAGGSSYEQYF.

The chain employs TRBV6-1 and TRBJ2-7; D perhaps matches TRBD1 (5 bases). CDR1 and CDR2 from the germline V gene are MNHNS and SASEGT. The CDR3 has 15 amino acids. V was pared by 0 bases and J by 0 bases, with 9 bases between. Written as DNA, the CDR3 is TGTGCCAGCAGTGAAGCGGAGACAGTCTCCTACGAGCAGTACTTC. Translating it yields CASSEAETVSYEQYF.

This clone was counted once. The rearrangement uses TRBV13 and TRBJ2-3; D unclear. The ends were cut back, 1 base at V and 0 bases at J, with 11 bases in the middle. The CDR3 is made up of 16 amino acids. CDR1 and CDR2 (germline): PRHDT, FYEKMQ (reference sequence). The CDR3 region is CASSLARTSSTDTQYF. CDR3 DNA: TGTGCCAGCAGCTTAGCTAGGACCTCTAGCACAGATACGCAGTATTTT.

The V call is TRBV7-2, the J call TRBJ2-5, with a possible D match to TRBD2 (5 bases). The J call is uncertain, as TRBJ2-7 better fits the DNA end. The length of the CDR3 is 15 residues. CDR1 is SGHTA, CDR2 FQGNSA, per germline. CDR3 nucleotides: TGTGCCAGCAGCTTAGGAGGGTACATTTCCTACGAGCAGTACTTC. Residues: CASSLGGYISYEQYF.

This clone was picked up one time. This CDR3 is CASRNSGGPYEQYF. The CDR3 DNA reads as TGTGCCAGTAGAAACTCAGGGGGCCCTTACGAGCAGTACTTC. This chain links TRBV19 with TRBJ2-7, with TRBD1 identical over 8 bases. The germline V gene has CDR1 LNHDA and CDR2 SQIVND (reference sequence). The CDR3 has 14 residues. The ends lost 6 bases at V and 4 bases at J; junction bases unmatched: 8.

The rearrangement joins TRBV4-3 to TRBJ2-3; 10 nucleotides line up with TRBD2. V lost 0 bases and J lost 6; bases outside the gene matches: 12. Germline CDR1 and CDR2: LGHNA and YSLEER. This CDR3 has 18 residues. CDR3 loop: CASSQDLVHSGRSDTQYF. The CDR3 DNA follows: TGCGCCAGCAGCCAAGATCTCGTCCATAGCGGGAGGAGTGATACGCAGTATTTT.

This clone was detected only once. The chain has TRBV14 and TRBJ2-7; D is uncertain. Deletions cut 4 bases from V and 2 bases from J, with 9 bases between. CDR3 size: 13 residues. Germline CDR1 reads SGHDN; CDR2 reads FVKESK. The CDR3 sequence is CASSRSLTYEQYF. The CDR3, as DNA: TGTGCCAGCAGCCGGAGCTTGACCTACGAGCAGTACTTC. Combining the CDR3 with reference TRBV14 and TRBJ2-7 gives the whole variable domain EAGVTQFPSHSVIEKGQTVTLRCDPISGHDNLYWYRRVMGKEIKFLLHFVKESKQDESGMPNNRFLAERTGGTYSTLKVQPAELEDSGVYFCASSRSLTYEQYFGPGTRLTVT.

Comment on this clone: One end of the junction varies from germline; a read error may be responsible. This rearrangement joins TRBV20-1 to TRBJ1-2, with unresolved D. The CDR3 has 9 residues. CDR1 DFQATT and CDR2 SNEGSKA come from the germline V gene (reference sequence). CDR3 in amino acids: CSANYGYTF. Written as DNA, the CDR3 is TGCAGTGCTAATTATGGCTACACCTTC.

The V call is TRBV6-5, the J call TRBJ2-1; 7 positions match TRBD1. In germline, CDR1 is MNHEY, CDR2 SVGAGI. V dropped 3 bases and J dropped 8; count of bases not matched to a gene: 7. This CDR3 is 14 amino acids long. CDR3 coding DNA: TGTGCCAGCAGTTATGATGACAGGGCCGATGAGCAGTTCTTC. Translation: CASSYDDRADEQFF.

The gene calls are TRBV30 and TRBJ2-1; 7 bases align to TRBD2. The V segment lost 5 bases and the J segment 4 bases; nucleotides outside the gene matches: 5. The CDR3 length is 13 residues. Germline V lookup: CDR1 GTSNPN, CDR2 SVGIG (reference sequence). CDR3 nucleotides: TGTGCCTGGGAGACTAGCCCTTACAATGAGCAGTTCTTC. Protein sequence: CAWETSPYNEQFF.

The rearrangement links TRBV19 to TRBJ2-1; D gene ambiguous. Germline CDR1 LNHDA, CDR2 SQIVND (reference sequence). This CDR3 region has 12 residues. Deletions cut 1 base from V and 6 bases from J, with 4 bases between. This CDR3 is CASSIGVNEQFF. The CDR3 DNA follows: TGTGCCAGTAGTATAGGAGTCAATGAGCAGTTCTTC.

This clone was seen a handful of times. The CDR3 loop reads CASSVGAGNNYGYTF. CDR3 DNA: TGTGCCAGCAGTGTTGGGGCAGGGAACAACTATGGCTACACCTTC. The chain is built from TRBV2 and TRBJ1-2, with a tentative D call TRBD1 (5 bases). V lost 4 bases and J 2 bases, leaving 14 bases between the germline ends. The CDR3 spans 15 residues. Germline V lookup: CDR1 SNHLY, CDR2 FYNNEI.

The chain links TRBV29-1 to TRBJ2-5; TRBD1 is a possible D gene (5 bases). The CDR3 consists of 13 residues. With 3 bases removed from V and 2 bases from J, the gap between germline ends came to 10 bases. Germline lookup yields CDR1 SQVTM and CDR2 ANQGSEA. This chain's CDR3 is CSVERQGQETQYF. Written as DNA, the CDR3 is TGCAGCGTTGAGCGGCAGGGTCAAGAGACCCAGTACTTC.

The chain links TRBV6-5 to TRBJ2-7; D ambiguous. The CDR3 sequence is 14 residues long. Germline V CDR1 and CDR2: MNHEY, SVGAGI. Between the trimmed V and J ends, which lost 0 bases and 3 bases, there was a span of 9 bases. CDR3 protein: CASSYSAEVYEQYF. The DNA of the CDR3 is TGTGCCAGCAGTTACTCCGCAGAAGTCTACGAGCAGTACTTC.

CDR3 sequence: CASSLAGAQETQYF. The CDR3 DNA follows: TGTGCCAGCAGCTTGGCCGGAGCCCAAGAGACCCAGTACTTC. The chain recombines TRBV5-4 with TRBJ2-5; no clear D. This CDR3 region has 14 residues. V shed 0 bases and J shed 1 base, with 7 bases lying between them. Germline CDR1 SGHNT, CDR2 YYREEE (reference sequence).

The chain carries TRBV29-1 and TRBJ2-7; tentatively, D is TRBD1 or TRBD2 (6 bases each). V dropped 4 bases and J dropped 9 bases, with 22 bases sitting between them. The CDR3 contains 14 residues. Germline V lookup: CDR1 SQVTM, CDR2 ANQGSEA. CDR3 sequence (DNA): TGCAGCGTTGTAGAGACTAGAGGGGGTCAAGGGCAGTACTTC. Translated: CSVVETRGGQGQYF.

The chain uses TRBV7-6 and TRBJ2-7, with D possibly being TRBD1 (6 bases). This CDR3 contains 16 residues. Trimming took off 3 bases at V and 0 bases at J, with 15 bases between the two ends. Germline V lookup: CDR1 SGHVS, CDR2 FNYEAQ. The CDR3 spells CASSFSRGAVSYEQYF. In DNA form, the CDR3 reads TGTGCCAGCAGCTTCTCCAGGGGCGCGGTCTCCTACGAGCAGTACTTC.

The CDR3 DNA reads as TGTGCCAGCAGTGAGGGGACTAGCGGGTTTAATACGCAGTATTTT. Translated, it gives CASSEGTSGFNTQYF. This rearrangement joins TRBV2 to TRBJ2-3; 12 nucleotides align to TRBD2. There are 15 residues in the CDR3. V trimming: 3 bases; J trimming: 7 bases; junction bases outside the gene matches: 5. Germline values: CDR1 SNHLY, CDR2 FYNNEI.

This clone was found once. The DNA of the CDR3 is TGTGCCATCAGTGAGTCGATCGGGGATGGCTACACCTTC. Amino acid sequence: CAISESIGDGYTF. The chain carries TRBV10-3 and TRBJ1-2; D gene ambiguous. V lost 0 bases and J 6 bases, leaving 8 bases between the germline ends. Germline V gene data show CDR1 as ENHRY and CDR2 as SYGVKD. This CDR3 has 13 amino acids.

The chain recombines TRBV27 with TRBJ2-7; 7 positions match TRBD1. Losses at the gene ends were 5 bases for V and 6 bases for J; bases not matched to a gene: 10. The V gene's germline CDR1 is MNHEY and CDR2 SMNVEV (reference sequence). The CDR3 sequence is 14 residues long. The CDR3 nucleotides read TGTGCCAGCAGTCCTCTAGGACAGGCGGGCGAGCAGTACTTC. Amino acid sequence: CASSPLGQAGEQYF.

The V gene is TRBV6-5, the J gene TRBJ1-4; D unresolved. V dropped 0 bases and J dropped 1 base, with 9 bases sitting between them. CDR1 is MNHEY and CDR2 is SVGAGI in the germline V gene. The CDR3 is 16 residues long. This CDR3 reads CASSYSKYITNEKLFF. The CDR3 nucleotides are TGTGCCAGCAGTTACTCGAAGTACATAACTAATGAAAAACTGTTTTTT.

The chain joins TRBV7-2 to TRBJ2-3; the match to TRBD2 covers 8 bases. The CDR3 extends over 16 amino acids. V trimming: 1 base; J trimming: 4 bases; junction bases outside the gene matches: 7. The germline CDR1 and CDR2 sequences are SGHTA and FQGNSA. In nucleotides, the CDR3 is TGTGCCAGCAGCTTAGGACCAGCGGGAGTCGCAGATACGCAGTATTTT. It specifies CASSLGPAGVADTQYF.

J is TRBJ1-6 and V is TRBV18; maybe TRBD1 (6 bases). The V gene lost 0 bases and the J gene lost 14 bases, with 14 bases spanning the gap. Germline V gene sequence: CDR1 KGHSH, CDR2 LQKENI. The CDR3 is 14 residues long. The CDR3 protein is CASSPPRSTGALHF. CDR3 DNA: TGTGCCAGCTCACCACCGAGGTCGACAGGAGCCCTCCACTTT.

The chain combines TRBV19 with TRBJ2-3, with D possibly being TRBD2 (6 bases). This CDR3 region has 14 residues. Germline V gene lookup returns CDR1 LNHDA and CDR2 SQIVND (reference sequence). Deletions cut 3 bases from V and 4 bases from J, with 11 bases between. The CDR3 is CASSMGGRADTQYF. CDR3 DNA sequence: TGTGCCAGTAGTATGGGGGGAAGGGCAGATACGCAGTATTTT.